The next 21 T cell receptor beta chains were all read from a single sample in a study of T cell changes during pregnancy in multiple sclerosis (dated by TCRdb to about 2019). Library preparation employed the immunoSEQ multiplex PCR assay. TCRdb limited this immuneACCESS table to in-frame rearrangements with V and J called. A share of clones is missing; checked studies link under half to unresolved V genes, and the rest is unexplained. This sample lists about 100,000 clones; roughly 92% were detected once. The ten largest clones add up to approximately 2.6% of the sample. The specimen comprised peripheral blood, sampled in the first trimester of pregnancy. Receptors were obtained from a female donor with multiple sclerosis, enrolled in a pregnancy study.

The gene calls are TRBV7-6 and TRBJ1-2; 8 nucleotides agree with TRBD1. In germline, CDR1 is SGHVS, CDR2 FNYEAQ. This CDR3 is built from 14 residues. V shed 5 bases and J 4 bases; nucleotides not matched to a gene: 6. The CDR3 DNA is TGTGCCAGCAGCCCGGGACAGGTCATCTATGGCTACACCTTC. This codes for CASSPGQVIYGYTF.

This chain uses TRBV7-9 with TRBJ2-1, with a possible D match to TRBD2 (6 bases). The V and J ends lost 6 bases and 12 bases respectively, with 24 bases between them. The CDR3 is made up of 15 amino acids. Germline lookup yields CDR1 SEHNR and CDR2 FQNEAQ (reference sequence). The CDR3 loop is CASSPGLGFMMGQFF. The CDR3 DNA follows: TGTGCCAGCAGTCCGGGACTGGGCTTTATGATGGGGCAGTTCTTC.

J is TRBJ2-3 and V is TRBV11-2; possibly TRBD2 for D (5 bases). The CDR3 sequence is 14 residues long. Looked up from germline, CDR1 is SGHAT and CDR2 is FQNNGV. Trimming shortened V by 2 bases and J by 3 bases, and 9 bases separated the two germline ends. This CDR3 is CASSLSGGTDTQYF. CDR3 nucleotides: TGTGCCAGCAGCTTATCGGGCGGGACAGATACGCAGTATTTT.

This clone was picked up many times. The chain has TRBV6-5 and TRBJ2-1; possible D gene TRBD1, 6 bases. In germline, CDR1 is MNHEY, CDR2 SVGAGI. Trimming took 7 bases from V and 3 from J, leaving 7 bases between them. The CDR3 extends over 12 amino acids. CDR3: CASTTGYNEQFF. CDR3 coding DNA: TGTGCCAGCACGACAGGCTACAATGAGCAGTTCTTC.

The V and J genes are TRBV29-1 and TRBJ2-2, with D tentatively TRBD1 (6 bases). Germline loops: CDR1 SQVTM, CDR2 ANQGSEA. This CDR3 is 13 amino acids long. The CDR3 sequence: CSSTGTNTGELFF. CDR3 in DNA: TGCAGTTCTACAGGGACGAACACCGGGGAGCTGTTTTTT.

About this clone: The sample carries other DNA sequences with the same CDR3. This sequence joins TRBV5-1 and TRBJ2-5; 7 bases map to TRBD2. CDR3 size: 15 residues. With 1 base clipped from V and 2 bases from J, the junction kept 5 bases outside the gene matches. Germline V gene lookup returns CDR1 SGHRS and CDR2 YFSETQ. The CDR3 bases are TGCGCCAGCAGCTTGAGAGGACTAGGGCAAGAGACCCAGTACTTC. This encodes CASSLRGLGQETQYF.

The rearrangement uses TRBV28 and TRBJ2-5; 10 bases are a match to TRBD1. The CDR3 is made up of 14 amino acids. Per germline, CDR1 MDHEN and CDR2 SYDVKM. Unmatched junction bases numbered 3, after V lost 3 bases and J lost 5 bases. The DNA of the CDR3 is TGTGCCAGCAGTTTGGGGGGACAGGGGGAGACCCAGTACTTC. Translated: CASSLGGQGETQYF.

The J gene is TRBJ2-5, the V gene TRBV2; D is unresolved. Germline V gene lookup returns CDR1 SNHLY and CDR2 FYNNEI. The CDR3 spans 10 residues. The V end was cut by 4 bases, the J end by 6 bases, with 3 bases between. Here the CDR3 reads CASSVKTQYF. In DNA, the CDR3 is TGTGCCAGCAGTGTCAAGACCCAGTACTTC.

The rearrangement joins TRBV19 to TRBJ2-7; TRBD1 might be the D (5 bases). The CDR3 spans 14 residues. Germline V lookup: CDR1 LNHDA, CDR2 SQIVND (reference sequence). Trimming removed 2 bases from V and 2 bases from J, with 10 bases in between. The CDR3 DNA reads TGTGCCAGTAGTATAACTACAGGAGCCTACGAGCAGTACTTC. Residues: CASSITTGAYEQYF.

The chain joins TRBV6-1 to TRBJ2-3; 9 bases match TRBD1. Germline values: CDR1 MNHNS, CDR2 SASEGT. The CDR3 extends over 14 amino acids. V shed 8 bases and J 0 bases; nucleotides not matched to a gene: 3. In DNA, the CDR3 is TGTGCCAGCGGACAGGGGACCAGCACAGATACGCAGTATTTT. Protein sequence: CASGQGTSTDTQYF.

This clone was picked up a small number of times. The chain recombines TRBV14 with TRBJ2-3, with 13 bases that match TRBD2. CDR1 and CDR2 from the germline V gene are SGHDN and FVKESK. Losses at the gene ends were 4 bases for V and 1 base for J; bases not matched to a gene: 5. This CDR3 has 17 residues. CDR3 in DNA: TGTGCCAGCAGCCGGACTAGCGGGAGAAAGGGCACAGATACGCAGTATTTT. This codes for CASSRTSGRKGTDTQYF.

This sequence joins TRBV19 and TRBJ2-6; D is possibly TRBD2 (6 bases). CDR3 length equals 17 residues. Trimming took off 3 bases at V and 1 base at J, with 13 bases between the two ends. Germline assignment: CDR1 LNHDA and CDR2 SQIVND (reference sequence). CDR3 sequence (DNA): TGTGCCAGTAGTATGCGGGGCACGGGTTCTGGGGCCAACGTCCTGACTTTC. Protein sequence: CASSMRGTGSGANVLTF.

V gene TRBV15 combines with J gene TRBJ2-7; 8 positions agree with TRBD2. The germline V gene encodes CDR1 LNHNV and CDR2 YYDKDF (reference sequence). With V trimmed by 6 bases and J by 5 bases, 3 bases remained unmatched. The CDR3 contains 12 residues. CDR3 amino acids: CATSIAGNEQYF. CDR3 in DNA: TGTGCCACCAGTATAGCGGGAAACGAGCAGTACTTC.

The sample holds one count of this clone. The CDR3 sequence: CASIGTGKPEAFF. The CDR3 DNA reads as TGTGCCTCCATCGGGACAGGGAAACCTGAAGCTTTCTTT. The gene calls are TRBV19 and TRBJ1-1; TRBD1 matches 9 bases. This CDR3 has 13 residues. Germline loops: CDR1 LNHDA, CDR2 SQIVND (reference sequence). J was trimmed by 6 bases and V by 11 bases; bases with no gene match: 10.

This chain uses TRBV7-2 with TRBJ2-5; 8 bases agree with TRBD2. The germline V gene encodes CDR1 SGHTA and CDR2 FQGNSA. J was trimmed by 5 bases and V by 0 bases; bases with no gene match: 8. The CDR3 has 16 residues. In DNA, the CDR3 is TGTGCCAGCAGCTTAGCTCCCGCGGGAGGAGGGGAGACCCAGTACTTC. It yields the protein CASSLAPAGGGETQYF.

This clone was counted between two and nine times. This rearrangement joins TRBV29-1 to TRBJ1-1, with D tentatively TRBD1 (6 bases). The V end was cut by 4 bases, the J end by 5 bases, with 14 bases between. This CDR3 comprises 13 residues. Germline assignment: CDR1 SQVTM and CDR2 ANQGSEA. The CDR3 coding sequence is TGCAGCGTTGCGGGACAAGAGTCGACTGAAGCTTTCTTT. Protein: CSVAGQESTEAFF.

This rearrangement joins TRBV6-1 to TRBJ1-1, with no clear D. From germline, CDR1 is MNHNS and CDR2 SASEGT. Trimming cost V 2 bases and J 2 bases, with 15 bases left between them. The CDR3 contains 16 residues. CDR3 region: CASSESFGRVNTEAFF. DNA for the CDR3: TGTGCCAGCAGTGAATCCTTCGGTCGGGTAAACACTGAAGCTTTCTTT.

CDR3 sequence: CASDRGYNQPQHF. CDR3 nucleotides: TGTGCCAGCGATCGCGGGTACAATCAGCCCCAGCATTTT. This chain links TRBV6-6 with TRBJ1-5; D gene uncertain. V was trimmed by 8 bases and J by 3 bases, leaving 11 bases between them. The CDR3 has 13 residues. Per the germline V gene, CDR1 is MNHNY and CDR2 is SVGAGI (reference sequence).

The chain uses TRBV5-6 and TRBJ2-7, with TRBD2 matching 7 bases. CDR3 length: 18 amino acids. After removal of 2 bases from V and 5 bases from J, the junction contained 19 bases not matched to a gene. From germline, CDR1 is SGHDT and CDR2 YYEEEE. The CDR3 here is CASSLARSSGYFKDEQYF. The CDR3 DNA is TGTGCCAGCAGCTTAGCCAGGAGTAGCGGGTATTTTAAAGACGAGCAGTACTTC.

V gene TRBV5-8 combines with J gene TRBJ2-5; TRBD2 might be the D (6 bases). V shed 4 bases and J shed 5 bases, with 15 bases lying between them. The CDR3 is made up of 14 amino acids. Germline values: CDR1 SGHTS, CDR2 YDEGEE. This CDR3 reads CASSPEGGTETQYF. The CDR3 coding sequence is TGTGCCAGCAGCCCAGAGGGAGGTACCGAGACCCAGTACTTC.

The chain has TRBV5-1 and TRBJ1-2; no reliable D call. Germline V gene lookup returns CDR1 SGHRS and CDR2 YFSETQ. Trimming removed 0 bases at V and 5 bases at J, with 14 bases between. The CDR3 is made up of 15 amino acids. The chain's CDR3 is CASSLAPGVEYGYTF. The CDR3 region has the DNA TGCGCCAGCAGCTTGGCCCCCGGGGTTGAGTATGGCTACACCTTC.